This T cell receptor beta chain was captured by sequencing in a study of T cell responses to AZD1222 COVID-19 vaccine. Findings and limits, study-wide: Increases in Spike-specific TCR breadth and depth were seen after two AZD1222 doses. The study reported that nearly half of spike-specific TCRs target unmutated variant regions.

Using immunoSEQ multiplex PCR, the repertoire was profiled, and TCRdb retains in-frame clones only, with some absent. The sample has some 200,000 clones, about 92% seen once. This clone was detected once. The antigen is undetermined. This specimen consisted of peripheral blood, obtained on day 0 of MenACWY control vaccination. The clonotype was recovered from an adult in good health.

The DNA of the CDR3 is TGTGCCAGCAGCGATGCGGGGGGTAGGCAGTTCTTC. This gives the protein CASSDAGGRQFF. V and J are TRBV11-3 and TRBJ2-1; the match to TRBD2 covers 8 bases. This CDR3 contains 12 residues. Germline V lookup: CDR1 SGHNT, CDR2 YENEEA. V trimming: 5 bases; J trimming: 12 bases; junction bases outside the gene matches: 6.